These 22 T cell receptor beta chains came from one sample sequenced in a study of cytomegalovirus exposure and HLA in healthy donors (dated 2017 in TCRdb). Libraries were built with the immunoSEQ multiplex PCR assay. The multiplex PCR relied on a mix of 60 forward primers for TCR Vbeta segments and 13 reverse primers for TCR Jbeta segments. Held by TCRdb, this immuneACCESS table contains in-frame sequences only and omits some clones. Under half of the omission traces to an unresolved V gene where checked; the cause of the rest is unknown. A total of about 120,000 clones appear in this sample, roughly two thirds of them only once. The ten largest make up roughly 2.4% of the sample. Sequenced material: PBMCs. These receptor sequences come from a woman between 25 and 40 years old in good health and CMV-seronegative.

The V call is TRBV5-1, the J call TRBJ1-1; unclear D gene. This CDR3 contains 17 residues. Trimming removed 0 bases at V and 0 bases at J, with 15 bases between. The germline V gene has CDR1 SGHRS and CDR2 YFSETQ. CDR3 coding DNA: TGCGCCAGCAGCTTGGCTAGCAGAGTGTCCATGAACACTGAAGCTTTCTTT. This translates into CASSLASRVSMNTEAFF.

The J gene is TRBJ2-5, the V gene TRBV30, with 8 bases fitting TRBD1. V lost 2 bases to trimming and J lost 1 base; unmatched junction nucleotides: 9. Germline V gene data show CDR1 as GTSNPN and CDR2 as SVGIG (reference sequence). The length of the CDR3 is 16 residues. CDR3 residues: CAWSLNSGTGQETQYF. The CDR3 nucleotides are TGTGCCTGGAGTCTGAACTCCGGGACAGGCCAAGAGACCCAGTACTTC.

This clone was observed a few times. The chain recombines TRBV20-1 with TRBJ1-1, with D possibly being TRBD1 (6 bases). The V end lost 1 base, the J end lost 8 bases, and 8 bases lay between the germline ends. Germline V gene sequence: CDR1 DFQATT, CDR2 SNEGSKA (reference sequence). This CDR3 has 11 residues. CDR3 protein: CSARVQGEAFF. The CDR3 DNA follows: TGCAGTGCTAGAGTTCAGGGGGAAGCTTTCTTT.

The V gene is TRBV7-8, the J gene TRBJ1-2; 10 nucleotides match TRBD1. The CDR3 is 14 residues long. The junction had 6 bases not matched to a gene; V was cut back by 4 bases and J by 7 bases. In germline, CDR1 is SGHVS, CDR2 FQNEAQ. For the CDR3, the DNA is TGTGCCAGCAGCTCCGGGACAGGGGCGCGTGGCTACACCTTC. This sequence encodes CASSSGTGARGYTF.

V gene TRBV27 combines with J gene TRBJ1-2; D is perhaps TRBD1 (5 bases). The germline V gene has CDR1 MNHEY and CDR2 SMNVEV (reference sequence). The CDR3 is made up of 14 amino acids. V lost 4 bases, J lost 3 bases, and 12 bases lay in between. The CDR3 bases are TGTGCCAGCAGTTGGAGGCGGGGGGACTATGGCTACACCTTC. Translation: CASSWRRGDYGYTF.

The chain couples TRBV27 to TRBJ2-5; 9 positions match TRBD2. Per the germline V gene, CDR1 is MNHEY and CDR2 is SMNVEV (reference sequence). The V and J ends lost 2 bases and 5 bases, in that order; junction bases with no gene match: 3. The length of the CDR3 is 14 residues. CDR3 sequence: CASSLAGGLETQYF. DNA for the CDR3: TGTGCCAGCAGTTTAGCGGGAGGGCTGGAGACCCAGTACTTC.

The chain couples TRBV6-1 to TRBJ2-3, with TRBD1 identical over 9 bases. Trimming at V came to 6 bases and at J to 3 bases, leaving 7 bases not matched to a gene. The CDR3 consists of 15 residues. Germline lookup yields CDR1 MNHNS and CDR2 SASEGT. This CDR3 is CASSQDRGWTDTQYF. In DNA, the CDR3 is TGTGCCAGCAGCCAGGACAGGGGCTGGACAGATACGCAGTATTTT.

This clone was seen more than once but under ten times. The chain is built from TRBV28 and TRBJ2-3; TRBD2 matches 14 bases. This CDR3 spans 16 amino acids. With 4 bases clipped from V and 5 bases from J, the junction kept 5 bases outside the gene matches. From germline, CDR1 is MDHEN and CDR2 SYDVKM. The CDR3 DNA is TGTGCCAGCAGTTCGGGACTAGCGGGAGCTCTAGATACGCAGTATTTT. Translating gives CASSSGLAGALDTQYF.

This chain uses TRBV2 with TRBJ1-6; no clear D. The CDR3 loop spans 13 amino acids. V was cut by 6 bases and J by 12 bases, with 15 bases left in between. Germline assignment: CDR1 SNHLY and CDR2 FYNNEI. CDR3 residues: CASRERGEGPLHF. Written as DNA, the CDR3 is TGTGCCAGCAGGGAACGCGGAGAAGGACCCCTCCACTTT.

This sequence joins TRBV4-1 and TRBJ2-3, with 8 bases fitting TRBD2. This CDR3 is built from 16 residues. CDR1 is MGHRA, CDR2 YSYEKL, per germline. The V gene end was trimmed by 4 bases and the J gene end by 0 bases; junction bases not matched to a gene: 6. As DNA, the CDR3 is TGCGCCAGCAGCCTGACGGGAGGGTCTAGCACAGATACGCAGTATTTT. Residues: CASSLTGGSSTDTQYF.

The chain combines TRBV6-6 with TRBJ2-7; TRBD2 matches at 9 bases. This CDR3 has 16 amino acids. Trimming removed 2 bases from V and 3 bases from J; junction bases left unmatched: 8. Germline CDR1 reads MNHNY; CDR2 reads SVGAGI (reference sequence). CDR3 bases: TGTGCCAGCAGTTACCACCCGCGAGCGGGAGGCTACGAGCAGTACTTC. The encoded protein is CASSYHPRAGGYEQYF.

This clone was seen a single time. The J gene is TRBJ1-1, the V gene TRBV2; possible D gene TRBD1, 6 bases. Trimming removed 6 bases at V and 4 bases at J, with 18 bases between. CDR3 length: 15 amino acids. In germline, CDR1 is SNHLY, CDR2 FYNNEI. The CDR3, as DNA: TGTGCCAGCAGGGTTCTAACAGGGCCACGCACTGAAGCTTTCTTT. Encoded protein: CASRVLTGPRTEAFF.

The J gene is TRBJ2-1, the V gene TRBV27, with TRBD2 identical over 7 bases. Trimming cost V 5 bases and J 3 bases; bases outside gene matches: 4. The CDR3 runs 14 residues. Germline V gene lookup returns CDR1 MNHEY and CDR2 SMNVEV (reference sequence). The CDR3 sequence: CASSPGTNYNEQFF. As DNA, the CDR3 is TGTGCCAGCAGTCCCGGGACTAACTACAATGAGCAGTTCTTC.

CDR3 amino acids: CASSLRQGILFGYGYTF. The CDR3 nucleotides are TGTGCCAGCAGTCTACGACAGGGTATTTTGTTTGGCTATGGCTACACCTTC. This rearrangement joins TRBV28 to TRBJ1-2, with 7 bases lining up with TRBD1. V trimming: 5 bases; J trimming: 4 bases; junction bases outside the gene matches: 16. The length of the CDR3 is 17 residues. CDR1 is MDHEN and CDR2 is SYDVKM in the germline V gene.

The chain recombines TRBV28 with TRBJ1-5, with TRBD1 matching 8 bases. The V gene's germline CDR1 is MDHEN and CDR2 SYDVKM. After removal of 6 bases from V and 7 bases from J, the junction contained 8 bases not matched to a gene. The length of the CDR3 is 14 residues. The CDR3 DNA reads TGTGCCAGCAGAGTTACAGGGGGAGGACAGCCCCAGCATTTT. Its protein product is CASRVTGGGQPQHF.

This clone has more than one count but fewer than ten. The genes are TRBV11-2 and TRBJ2-3; TRBD1 aligns across 10 bases. This CDR3 is 18 amino acids long. The trim removed 4 bases at V and 2 bases at J, leaving 12 bases unmatched. Germline V gives CDR1 SGHAT, CDR2 FQNNGV. CDR3 in amino acids: CASSWAEAGTGDTDTQYF. CDR3 nucleotide sequence: TGTGCCAGCAGCTGGGCTGAGGCCGGGACAGGGGACACAGATACGCAGTATTTT.

CDR3 sequence reads: CASSYGVLAGDEQYF. CDR3 DNA sequence: TGTGCCAGCAGTTACGGAGTCCTAGCGGGGGACGAGCAGTACTTC. The chain carries TRBV6-5 and TRBJ2-5; the match to TRBD2 covers 10 bases. The J call is in doubt because the DNA end fits TRBJ2-7 better. Germline V CDR1 and CDR2: MNHEY, SVGAGI. There are 15 residues in the CDR3.

V is TRBV18 and J is TRBJ2-6; D possibly corresponds to TRBD1 (6 bases). Germline-derived CDR1 and CDR2 are KGHSH and LQKENI. This CDR3 contains 16 residues. The CDR3 bases are TGTGCTCCACCCGGCAGGGGTGACTCTGGGGCCAACGTCCTGACTTTC. This encodes CAPPGRGDSGANVLTF.

This clone was counted between two and nine times. The gene calls are TRBV28 and TRBJ1-5; no clear D. This CDR3 region has 13 residues. Trimming shortened V by 6 bases and J by 2 bases, and 8 bases separated the two germline ends. The germline V gene encodes CDR1 MDHEN and CDR2 SYDVKM. The CDR3 spells CASSPRGNQPQHF. The CDR3 DNA reads as TGTGCCAGCAGCCCCCGCGGCAATCAGCCCCAGCATTTT.

The V and J genes are TRBV28 and TRBJ1-2, with D tentatively TRBD1 (6 bases). The CDR3 runs to 17 residues. CDR1 is MDHEN, CDR2 SYDVKM, per germline. Trimming took off 5 bases at V and 3 bases at J, with 22 bases between the two ends. CDR3 DNA: TGTGCCAGCAGTCCCTACCTACTTAGGGGGTGGGACTATGGCTACACCTTC. It yields the protein CASSPYLLRGWDYGYTF.

The chain is built from TRBV11-1 and TRBJ2-3; D may be TRBD1 (6 bases). Trimming pared 2 bases from V and 2 bases from J, leaving 14 bases between. Germline V CDR1 and CDR2: SGHAT, FQDESV (reference sequence). This CDR3 region has 16 residues. The CDR3 sequence: CASSLIPQGITDTQYF. The CDR3 coding sequence is TGTGCCAGCAGCTTAATCCCTCAGGGGATCACAGATACGCAGTATTTT.

This clone has only one observation. The genes are TRBV7-9 and TRBJ2-7; TRBD1 matches 12 bases. Germline loops: CDR1 SEHNR, CDR2 FQNEAQ (reference sequence). J gave up 2 bases and V 5 bases, and 7 bases lay outside the gene matches. CDR3 length: 16 residues. For the CDR3, the DNA is TGTGCCAGCAGCACCACCGGGACAGGGGGCGCCTACGAGCAGTACTTC. The encoded protein is CASSTTGTGGAYEQYF.